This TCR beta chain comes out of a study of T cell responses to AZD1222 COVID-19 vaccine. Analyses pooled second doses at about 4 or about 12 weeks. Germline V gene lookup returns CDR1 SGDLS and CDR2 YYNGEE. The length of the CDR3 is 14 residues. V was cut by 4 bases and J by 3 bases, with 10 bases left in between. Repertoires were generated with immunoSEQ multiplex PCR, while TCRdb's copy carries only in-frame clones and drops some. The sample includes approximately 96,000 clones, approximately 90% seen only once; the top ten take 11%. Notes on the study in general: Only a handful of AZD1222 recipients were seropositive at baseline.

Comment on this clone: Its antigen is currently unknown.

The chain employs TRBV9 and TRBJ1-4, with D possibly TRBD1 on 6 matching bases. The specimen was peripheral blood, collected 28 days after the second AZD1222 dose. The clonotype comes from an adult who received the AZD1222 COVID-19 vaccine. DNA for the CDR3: TGTGCCAGCAGCATAGGGGGACCTAATGAAAAACTGTTTTTT. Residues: CASSIGGPNEKLFF.